The 7 T cell receptor beta chains below come from one sample, sequenced in a study of blood T cell repertoires in COVID-19. Data came from immunoSEQ multiplex PCR; TCRdb stores just in-frame clones and leaves some out. The sample lists roughly 32,000 clones, approximately 95% occurring once. The sample comprised peripheral blood. The receptors here all came from a male donor with active COVID-19.

This rearrangement joins TRBV6-5 to TRBJ2-6; no definite D call. CDR1 is MNHEY and CDR2 is SVGAGI in the germline V gene. This CDR3 has 15 amino acids. The V and J ends lost 10 bases and 0 bases respectively, with 13 bases between them. CDR3 loop: CAIPKYPSGANVLTF. CDR3 DNA sequence: TGTGCCATCCCTAAATACCCCTCTGGGGCCAACGTCCTGACTTTC.

This CDR3 reads CASSLEGGGGNEQFF. CDR3 in DNA: TGCGCCAGCAGCCTTGAGGGGGGGGGCGGCAATGAGCAGTTCTTC. This rearrangement joins TRBV4-3 to TRBJ2-1, with D perhaps matching TRBD2 (7 bases). V lost 4 bases and J 6 bases, leaving 16 bases between the germline ends. Germline assignment: CDR1 LGHNA and CDR2 YSLEER. CDR3 length: 15 amino acids.

This chain's CDR3 is CASSFRRNTEAFF. The CDR3 DNA reads TGTGCCAGCAGTTTTAGGAGGAACACTGAAGCTTTCTTT. The rearrangement links TRBV28 to TRBJ1-1, with no clear D. CDR3 length equals 13 residues. Trimming left V 3 bases short and J 1 base short, with 6 bases between. CDR1 and CDR2 from the germline V gene are MDHEN and SYDVKM.

This chain connects TRBV7-2 to TRBJ2-5; TRBD1 might be the D (6 bases). CDR3 size: 17 residues. The V end lost 0 bases, the J end lost 4 bases, and 18 bases lay between the germline ends. Germline V CDR1 and CDR2: SGHTA, FQGNSA. This CDR3 reads CASSLAGRITGRETQYF. For the CDR3, the DNA is TGTGCCAGCAGCTTAGCGGGACGTATTACAGGGCGAGAGACCCAGTACTTC.

The rearrangement uses TRBV3-1 (or the pseudogene TRBV3-2) and TRBJ2-7, with a weak D call TRBD2 (6 bases). Trimming removed 4 bases at V and 5 bases at J, with 9 bases between. The CDR3 runs to 12 residues. The germline V gene encodes CDR1 LGHDT and CDR2 YNNKEL (reference sequence). The CDR3, as DNA: TGTGCCAGCAGCCTATGGAGGGACGAGCAGTACTTC. This encodes CASSLWRDEQYF.

This chain connects TRBV29-1 to TRBJ2-7, with D maybe TRBD1 (5 bases). V lost 0 bases and J lost 5, with 14 bases in between. This CDR3 is built from 14 residues. CDR1 and CDR2 from the germline V gene are SQVTM and ANQGSEA. The CDR3 is CSVEDPGSHDEQYF. For the CDR3, the DNA is TGCAGCGTTGAAGATCCAGGGTCTCATGACGAGCAGTACTTC.

The chain is built from TRBV18 and TRBJ2-4; a possible D gene is TRBD2 (6 bases). V gave up 3 bases and J gave up 0 bases, with 9 bases separating them. Germline V gene lookup returns CDR1 KGHSH and CDR2 LQKENI. CDR3 length: 15 amino acids. This chain's CDR3 is CASSPGGAAKNIQYF. CDR3 nucleotide sequence: TGTGCCAGCTCACCCGGCGGGGCAGCCAAAAACATTCAGTACTTC. Complete variable domain (other parts from reference TRBV18 and TRBJ2-4): NAGVMQNPRHLVRRRGQEARLRCSPMKGHSHVYWYRQLPEEGLKFMVYLQKENIIDESGMPKERFSAEFPKEGPSILRIQQVVRGDSAAYFCASSPGGAAKNIQYFGAGTRLSVL.